The next 32 T cell receptor beta chains were all read from a single sample in a study of blood T cell repertoires in COVID-19. Some clones are missing from TCRdb's copy, which holds only in-frame ones; the method was immunoSEQ multiplex PCR. The data contain almost 55,000 clones, approximately 88% of them singletons. The sequenced sample consisted of peripheral blood. The receptors derive from a human donor in a cohort sampled during active COVID-19.

The rearrangement joins TRBV5-1 to TRBJ2-2; TRBD2 aligns across 10 bases. This CDR3 is built from 16 residues. J gave up 4 bases and V 1 base, and 4 bases lay outside the gene matches. CDR1 is SGHRS, CDR2 YFSETQ, per germline. This CDR3 reads CASSLSGRAATGELFF. In nucleotides, the CDR3 is TGCGCCAGCAGCTTGAGCGGGAGGGCCGCCACCGGGGAGCTGTTTTTT.

The chain joins TRBV9 to TRBJ2-6; no clear D. The CDR3 consists of 15 residues. The V end lost 0 bases, the J end lost 2 bases, and 6 bases lay between the germline ends. Germline V gene lookup returns CDR1 SGDLS and CDR2 YYNGEE. The CDR3 DNA reads as TGTGCCAGCAGCGTAGCTACGGCTGGGGCCAACGTCCTGACTTTC. Translating it yields CASSVATAGANVLTF.

This sequence joins TRBV19 and TRBJ1-5, with D possibly matching TRBD1 (5 bases). With 5 bases removed from V and 7 bases from J, the gap between germline ends came to 12 bases. The germline gives CDR1 LNHDA, CDR2 SQIVND (reference sequence). This CDR3 has 13 residues. The CDR3 loop is CASSGTGRQPQHF. CDR3 DNA: TGTGCCAGTAGTGGGACCGGGAGGCAGCCCCAGCATTTT. Based on the CDR3 plus reference TRBV19 and TRBJ1-5, the full variable domain is DGGITQSPKYLFRKEGQNVTLSCEQNLNHDAMYWYRQDPGQGLRLIYYSQIVNDFQKGDIAEGYSVSREKKESFPLTVTSAQKNPTAFYLCASSGTGRQPQHFGDGTRLSIL.

CDR3 loop: CASSQVRGGGPYNEQFF. CDR3 DNA: TGTGCCAGCAGCCAAGTACGTGGCGGGGGACCCTACAATGAGCAGTTCTTC. The V call is TRBV4-2, the J call TRBJ2-1; 7 bases are a match to TRBD2. The CDR3 is made up of 17 amino acids. V dropped 1 base and J dropped 2; count of bases not matched to a gene: 8. CDR1 LGHNA and CDR2 YNFKEQ come from the germline V gene.

The rearrangement uses TRBV4-3 and TRBJ1-3; D remains unclear. The germline V gene has CDR1 LGHNA and CDR2 YSLEER. The CDR3 covers 13 residues. V lost 0 bases and J lost 4, with 4 bases in between. Written as DNA, the CDR3 is TGCGCCAGCAGCCAAGAGTCAGGAAACACCATATATTTT. This codes for CASSQESGNTIYF.

This clone was picked up a small number of times. The CDR3 sequence is CASSLWALNTEAFF. The CDR3 DNA follows: TGTGCCAGCAGCTTGTGGGCCCTGAACACTGAAGCTTTCTTT. V and J are TRBV5-5 and TRBJ1-1, with D unresolved. This CDR3 contains 14 residues. The V gene lost 1 base and the J gene lost 0 bases, with 7 bases spanning the gap. Germline V gene data show CDR1 as SGHKS and CDR2 as YYEKEE (reference sequence).

V usage is TRBV9 and J usage is TRBJ2-2; TRBD2 might be the D (6 bases). This CDR3 is built from 16 residues. The germline V gene encodes CDR1 SGDLS and CDR2 YYNGEE. V lost 1 base and J 0 bases, leaving 10 bases between the germline ends. CDR3 amino acids: CASSVRRGANTGELFF. The CDR3 DNA reads TGTGCCAGCAGCGTAAGGCGCGGGGCGAACACCGGGGAGCTGTTTTTT. Variable domain in full (rest from reference TRBV9 and TRBJ2-2): DSGVTQTPKHLITATGQRVTLRCSPRSGDLSVYWYQQSLDQGLQFLIQYYNGEERAKGNILERFSAQQFPDLHSELNLSSLELGDSALYFCASSVRRGANTGELFFGEGSRLTVL.

This chain connects TRBV2 to TRBJ2-1; maybe TRBD1 (5 bases). CDR1 SNHLY and CDR2 FYNNEI come from the germline V gene. This CDR3 has 14 residues. Trimming stripped 1 base from V and 5 bases from J, with 9 bases between. CDR3: CASSEDLGDNEQFF. DNA for the CDR3: TGTGCCAGCAGTGAAGATCTAGGGGACAATGAGCAGTTCTTC.

The chain uses TRBV6-5 and TRBJ2-5; a weak D match, TRBD1 (6 bases). Trimming pared 6 bases from V and 4 bases from J, leaving 15 bases between. The germline gives CDR1 MNHEY, CDR2 SVGAGI. The CDR3 totals 14 residues. The DNA of the CDR3 is TGTGCCAGCAGGGGCAGGGGTCGTGGAGAGACCCAGTACTTC. Its protein product is CASRGRGRGETQYF.

This chain joins TRBV28 and TRBJ1-2; D remains unclear. Germline CDR1 MDHEN, CDR2 SYDVKM. Deletions cut 5 bases from V and 4 bases from J, with 8 bases between. This CDR3 is 12 amino acids long. For the CDR3, the DNA is TGTGCCAGCAGTAAGACGGGCTATGGCTACACCTTC. Its translation: CASSKTGYGYTF.

V and J are TRBV6-2 or TRBV6-3 and TRBJ2-7; 11 positions match TRBD1. V was clipped by 5 bases and J by 4 bases; unmatched bases: 10. Germline V gene data show CDR1 as MNHEY and CDR2 as SVGEGT. The CDR3 runs to 16 residues. This chain's CDR3 is CASSTRDRGASYEQYF. The CDR3 coding sequence is TGTGCCAGCAGTACGCGGGACAGGGGGGCTTCGTACGAGCAGTACTTC.

This chain links TRBV7-6 with TRBJ2-7, with a tentative D call TRBD2 (6 bases). V was pared by 1 base and J by 6 bases, with 13 bases between. Germline lookup yields CDR1 SGHVS and CDR2 FNYEAQ. The CDR3 contains 14 residues. The CDR3 region has the DNA TGTGCCAGCAGCTTAGTCGGGGGTGGGAGCGAGCAGTACTTC. Protein product: CASSLVGGGSEQYF.

CDR3: CASSRATSGRAGDTQYF. The CDR3 DNA sequence: TGTGCCAGTAGTAGGGCGACTAGCGGGAGGGCAGGGGATACGCAGTATTTT. The rearrangement links TRBV19 to TRBJ2-3; 14 nucleotides match TRBD2. Germline assignment: CDR1 LNHDA and CDR2 SQIVND (reference sequence). The CDR3 consists of 17 residues. Trimming cost V 4 bases and J 6 bases; bases outside gene matches: 9.

This chain uses TRBV7-9 with TRBJ1-2; D is unclear. This CDR3 has 13 amino acids. Trimming removed 2 bases from V and 4 bases from J, with 8 bases in between. Germline V CDR1 and CDR2: SEHNR, FQNEAQ (reference sequence). CDR3 in DNA: TGTGCCAGCAGCTTATATTCCGTCTATGGCTACACCTTC. Translated: CASSLYSVYGYTF.

The chain links TRBV5-1 to TRBJ1-3; 7 positions match TRBD1. Trimming at V came to 1 base and at J to 2 bases, leaving 3 bases not matched to a gene. This CDR3 is 15 amino acids long. Germline V gene data show CDR1 as SGHRS and CDR2 as YFSETQ. The CDR3, as DNA: TGCGCCAGCAGCTTGACAGGGGAACCTGGAAACACCATATATTTT. Its translation: CASSLTGEPGNTIYF.

This chain uses TRBV6-6 with TRBJ1-5; no firm D call. The V end lost 0 bases, the J end lost 6 bases, and 12 bases lay between the germline ends. Germline loops: CDR1 MNHNY, CDR2 SVGAGI (reference sequence). There are 15 residues in the CDR3. CDR3 protein: CASSYSDWSGQPQHF. Written as DNA, the CDR3 is TGTGCCAGCAGTTACTCTGATTGGTCGGGTCAGCCCCAGCATTTT.

V usage is TRBV24-1 and J usage is TRBJ1-1, with D possibly TRBD1 on 5 matching bases. This CDR3 has 14 residues. Deletions cut 6 bases from V and 3 bases from J, with 13 bases between. The germline V gene encodes CDR1 KGHDR and CDR2 SFDVKD. The CDR3 spells CATSPRGQYTEAFF. CDR3 nucleotide sequence: TGTGCCACCAGTCCTAGGGGCCAGTACACTGAAGCTTTCTTT.

This chain connects TRBV30 to TRBJ2-3, with D possibly being TRBD2 (5 bases). Germline CDR1 and CDR2: GTSNPN and SVGIG (reference sequence). This CDR3 is 14 amino acids long. Trimming stripped 8 bases from V and 0 bases from J, with 15 bases between. The CDR3 bases are TGTGCCAGAGGGAGTCGTGGTAGCACAGATACGCAGTATTTT. Translating gives CARGSRGSTDTQYF.

The V and J genes are TRBV28 and TRBJ2-1; the D gene is possibly TRBD1 (6 bases). V was shortened by 6 bases and J by 8 bases, with 29 bases between the two germline ends. The CDR3 is made up of 18 amino acids. Germline assignment: CDR1 MDHEN and CDR2 SYDVKM. CDR3 DNA sequence: TGTGCCAGCAGCAAAAACTCCCACAGGGCACCCTTCGGGGATGAGCAGTTCTTC. Its protein is CASSKNSHRAPFGDEQFF.

The chain has TRBV27 and TRBJ1-5, with a tentative D call TRBD1 (6 bases). The CDR3 contains 14 residues. The V end was cut by 3 bases, the J end by 2 bases, with 8 bases between. Germline CDR1 and CDR2: MNHEY and SMNVEV (reference sequence). The CDR3 loop is CASSFRQGNQPQHF. DNA for the CDR3: TGTGCCAGCAGTTTCCGACAGGGCAATCAGCCCCAGCATTTT.

The chain joins TRBV6-4 to TRBJ1-5; no clear D. The germline gives CDR1 MRHNA, CDR2 SNTAGT. The CDR3 totals 15 residues. Trimming took 0 bases from V and 0 from J, leaving 6 bases between them. The CDR3 here is CASSDSSNSNQPQHF. The CDR3 nucleotides read TGTGCCAGCAGTGACTCGAGTAATAGCAATCAGCCCCAGCATTTT.

The chain joins TRBV5-1 to TRBJ1-4; D might be TRBD1 (5 bases). There are 15 residues in the CDR3. Trimming removed 4 bases from V and 2 bases from J, with 12 bases in between. Germline V gene data show CDR1 as SGHRS and CDR2 as YFSETQ. This chain's CDR3 is CASSRRQGTNEKLFF. The CDR3 nucleotides are TGCGCCAGCAGCAGACGCCAGGGTACTAATGAAAAACTGTTTTTT.

The rearrangement joins TRBV2 to TRBJ2-2; 8 bases fit TRBD1. CDR3 length: 14 residues. V trimming: 11 bases; J trimming: 6 bases; junction bases outside the gene matches: 11. Germline lookup yields CDR1 SNHLY and CDR2 FYNNEI. CDR3 DNA sequence: TGTGCCGGTGACAGGGGCCCTGGGGCCGGGGAGCTGTTTTTT. This sequence encodes CAGDRGPGAGELFF.

This clone was detected once. The V and J genes are TRBV25-1 and TRBJ2-1; TRBD2 aligns across 7 bases. This CDR3 contains 16 residues. Germline V lookup: CDR1 MGHDK, CDR2 SYGVNS. J lost 4 bases, V lost 0 bases, and 6 bases had no gene match. DNA for the CDR3: TGTGCCAGCAGTGAATACGCGGGAGTTAAATACAATGAGCAGTTCTTC. Encoded protein: CASSEYAGVKYNEQFF.

This clone was seen just once. The DNA of the CDR3 is TGTGCCAGTAGTCGAGGGACTAGCGGGGGGGCGGGAGATACGCAGTATTTT. It codes for CASSRGTSGGAGDTQYF. The V gene is TRBV19, the J gene TRBJ2-3, with 16 bases aligning to TRBD2. Germline CDR1 reads LNHDA; CDR2 reads SQIVND (reference sequence). The ends lost 5 bases at V and 5 bases at J; junction bases unmatched: 7. This CDR3 spans 17 amino acids. Full variable domain (rest looked up from reference TRBV19 and TRBJ2-3): DGGITQSPKYLFRKEGQNVTLSCEQNLNHDAMYWYRQDPGQGLRLIYYSQIVNDFQKGDIAEGYSVSREKKESFPLTVTSAQKNPTAFYLCASSRGTSGGAGDTQYFGPGTRLTVL.

V gene TRBV7-7 combines with J gene TRBJ2-5; D call uncertain. Trimming removed 5 bases from V and 1 base from J, with 14 bases in between. Germline CDR1 is SSHAT and CDR2 is FNYEAQ (reference sequence). CDR3 size: 15 residues. This CDR3 is CASSVRAGPQETQYF. The CDR3 region has the DNA TGTGCCAGCAGCGTTCGTGCCGGTCCCCAAGAGACCCAGTACTTC.

The chain combines TRBV4-3 with TRBJ2-3, with a tentative D call TRBD2 (6 bases). In germline, CDR1 is LGHNA, CDR2 YSLEER. The CDR3 has 11 amino acids. Trimming stripped 4 bases from V and 9 bases from J, with 8 bases between. DNA for the CDR3: TGCGCCAGCAGCCGCAGCGGGACGCAGTATTTT. Protein sequence: CASSRSGTQYF.

This clone has just one count. This chain links TRBV28 with TRBJ2-3; a possible D gene is TRBD2 (6 bases). The V end lost 4 bases, the J end lost 6 bases, and 14 bases lay between the germline ends. Germline assignment: CDR1 MDHEN and CDR2 SYDVKM. CDR3 length: 14 residues. DNA for the CDR3: TGTGCCAGCAGTTCGGGACTCGCCTCCGATACGCAGTATTTT. The encoded protein is CASSSGLASDTQYF.

This clone was found once. V is TRBV11-2 and J is TRBJ2-3; 12 nucleotides align to TRBD2. From germline, CDR1 is SGHAT and CDR2 FQNNGV. J lost 6 bases, V lost 6 bases, and 10 bases had no gene match. CDR3 length: 16 amino acids. In DNA form, the CDR3 reads TGTGCCAGCAGTCCTCTAGCGGGAGGGTATTTGGATACGCAGTATTTT. Translating it yields CASSPLAGGYLDTQYF.

This chain uses TRBV11-2 with TRBJ2-5; D is perhaps TRBD2 (5 bases). V was clipped by 5 bases and J by 3 bases, with 10 bases between them. Germline CDR1 SGHAT, CDR2 FQNNGV. This CDR3 spans 13 amino acids. The CDR3 nucleotides are TGTGCCAGCAGCCGAGACGGGGAAGAGACCCAGTACTTC. Protein: CASSRDGEETQYF.

This clone has just one count. J is TRBJ2-7 and V is TRBV5-1; a possible D gene is TRBD2 (6 bases). The CDR3 contains 16 residues. Germline CDR1 and CDR2: SGHRS and YFSETQ. Trimming took off 0 bases at V and 3 bases at J, with 16 bases between the two ends. CDR3 residues: CASSLDPGVGLYEQYF. CDR3 nucleotides: TGCGCCAGCAGCTTGGATCCGGGAGTGGGACTCTACGAGCAGTACTTC.

The rearrangement joins TRBV18 to TRBJ1-2; 10 bases agree with TRBD1. J was trimmed by 11 bases and V by 3 bases; bases with no gene match: 18. Germline V lookup: CDR1 KGHSH, CDR2 LQKENI. The CDR3 runs 17 residues. CDR3 region: CASSPTRPGQGRLGYTF. CDR3 DNA sequence: TGTGCCAGCTCACCGACTAGACCGGGACAGGGGCGATTGGGTTACACCTTC.